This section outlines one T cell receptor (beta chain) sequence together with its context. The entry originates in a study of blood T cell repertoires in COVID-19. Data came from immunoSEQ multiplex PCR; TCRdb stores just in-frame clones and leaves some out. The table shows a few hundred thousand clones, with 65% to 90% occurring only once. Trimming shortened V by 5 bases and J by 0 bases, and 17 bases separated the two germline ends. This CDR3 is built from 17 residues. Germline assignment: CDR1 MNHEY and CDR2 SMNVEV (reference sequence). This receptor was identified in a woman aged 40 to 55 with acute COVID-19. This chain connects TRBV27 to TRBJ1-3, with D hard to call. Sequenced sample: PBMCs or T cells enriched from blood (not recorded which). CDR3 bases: TGTGCCAGCAGTGCCCGTCCGGGAGGCAACTCTGGAAACACCATATATTTT. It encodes CASSARPGGNSGNTIYF.